This T cell receptor beta chain was documented in a study of T cell changes during pregnancy in multiple sclerosis. Germline loops: CDR1 SGDLS, CDR2 YYNGEE. V shed 4 bases, J shed 1 base, and the junction held 8 bases outside the gene matches. This CDR3 contains 17 residues. This table comes from immunoSEQ multiplex PCR, and its TCRdb copy is limited to in-frame clones, with some not included. Of some 140,000 clones listed, 96% were seen once; the top ten hold about 0.45%. This receptor was identified in a female donor with multiple sclerosis, enrolled in a pregnancy study. This chain links TRBV9 with TRBJ2-3; 11 bases are a match to TRBD2. Sequencing used peripheral blood, obtained after pregnancy. In nucleotides, the CDR3 is TGTGCCAGCAGCAAACGACTAGCGGGAATAGGCACAGATACGCAGTATTTT. It specifies CASSKRLAGIGTDTQYF.